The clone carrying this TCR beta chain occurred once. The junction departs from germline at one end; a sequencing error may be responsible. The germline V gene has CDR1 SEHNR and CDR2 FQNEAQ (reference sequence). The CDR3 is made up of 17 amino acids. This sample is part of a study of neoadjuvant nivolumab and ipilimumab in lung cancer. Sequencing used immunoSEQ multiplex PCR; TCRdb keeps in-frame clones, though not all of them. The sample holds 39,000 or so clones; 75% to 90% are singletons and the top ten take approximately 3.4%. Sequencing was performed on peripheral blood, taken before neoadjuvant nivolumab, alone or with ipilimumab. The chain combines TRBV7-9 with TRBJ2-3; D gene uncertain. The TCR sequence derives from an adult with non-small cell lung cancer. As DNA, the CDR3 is TGTGCCAGCAGCCCTCGTTTGCGGATGATTAGCAAAGATACGCAGTATTTT. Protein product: CASSPRLRMISKDTQYF.